This T cell receptor beta chain was captured by sequencing in a study of OX40 agonist ivuxolimab in advanced cancers. Measured with immunoSEQ multiplex PCR; TCRdb has only the in-frame clones, and not every one. The table has over 75,000 clones, about 90% seen once. The J segment lost 1 base and the V segment lost 10 bases, leaving 16 bases of the junction unmatched. This CDR3 has 18 amino acids. Germline-derived CDR1 and CDR2 are ENHRY and SYGVKD. The genes are TRBV10-3 and TRBJ2-4; 10 bases line up with TRBD2. The sequenced sample was CD4+ or CD8+ T cells sorted from blood, obtained in a trial of the OX40 agonist ivuxolimab. This receptor was identified in an adult with an advanced solid tumor such as melanoma, head and neck, liver or kidney cancer. CDR3 in DNA: TGTGCCACCTCTAGGAGGCTAGCGGGAGATTCGGCCAAAAACATTCAGTACTTC. Encoded protein: CATSRRLAGDSAKNIQYF.